This section outlines one T cell receptor beta chain sequence together with its context. Its antigen is currently unknown. These data belong to a study of response to subunit inactivated influenza vaccine. Findings and limits, study-wide: It was the authors' suggestion that each seasonal influenza vaccination recruits few new T cells.

Germline V CDR1 and CDR2: MNHNS, SASEGT. CDR3 length equals 16 residues. With 5 bases removed from V and 3 bases from J, the gap between germline ends came to 20 bases. One entry per CDR3 protein, called by TCRdb with MiXCR from the RT-PCR reads. Of fewer than 700,000 distinct CDR3 sequences listed, about an eighth were seen once; the top ten hold over 10%. The chain recombines TRBV6-1 with TRBJ2-7; possibly TRBD1 for D (6 bases). The sequence was collected from a man aged 50 to 59 who received an inactivated influenza vaccine. Material: PBMCs from blood, obtained about 40 days after vaccination. CDR3 sequence (DNA): TGTGCCAGCAGTCCCCTTTCCGGGACACCGTTCTACGAGCAGTACTTC. This translates into CASSPLSGTPFYEQYF.